Listed here are 10 T cell receptor beta chains from one sample, sequenced in a study of cytomegalovirus exposure and HLA in healthy donors. TCRdb's copy holds only in-frame clones and misses some; the assay was immunoSEQ multiplex PCR. The sample records around 200,000 clones, 65% to 85% being singletons. The specimen was PBMCs. These receptors were collected from a woman between 18 and 29 years old in good health and CMV-seropositive.

The gene calls are TRBV19 and TRBJ2-6; D remains ambiguous. Germline loops: CDR1 LNHDA, CDR2 SQIVND (reference sequence). Deletions cut 3 bases from V and 4 bases from J, with 4 bases between. CDR3 length: 13 amino acids. The CDR3 bases are TGTGCCAGTAGTATGGCCGGGGCCAACGTCCTGACTTTC. Translated: CASSMAGANVLTF.

Here the CDR3 reads CASSRISGGGADTQYF. The CDR3 nucleotides read TGTGCCAGCAGTCGAATTAGCGGGGGAGGCGCAGATACGCAGTATTTT. The chain has TRBV7-9 and TRBJ2-3; 9 nucleotides match TRBD2. Trimming took 6 bases from V and 4 from J; bases not matched to a gene: 11. Per germline, CDR1 SEHNR and CDR2 FQNEAQ (reference sequence). The CDR3 runs 16 residues.

CDR3 DNA: TGTGCCAGCTCACTCAACAGGGGGCAGAATCAGCCCCAGCATTTT. This encodes CASSLNRGQNQPQHF. The chain recombines TRBV18 with TRBJ1-5; 9 nucleotides match TRBD1. Trimming took 4 bases from V and 4 from J; bases not matched to a gene: 5. This CDR3 region has 15 residues. The germline V gene has CDR1 KGHSH and CDR2 LQKENI.

The chain carries TRBV11-2 and TRBJ1-2; 7 nucleotides agree with TRBD1. The CDR3 is 13 residues long. Germline assignment: CDR1 SGHAT and CDR2 FQNNGV. After removal of 5 bases from V and 7 bases from J, the junction contained 7 bases not matched to a gene. CDR3 residues: CASSPPQGFGYTF. The CDR3 nucleotides read TGTGCCAGCAGCCCGCCACAGGGGTTTGGCTACACCTTC.

The chain has TRBV9 and TRBJ2-2; perhaps TRBD2 as D (5 bases). This CDR3 has 14 residues. Per germline, CDR1 SGDLS and CDR2 YYNGEE. Between the trimmed V and J ends, which lost 0 bases and 8 bases, there was a span of 11 bases. In DNA, the CDR3 is TGTGCCAGCAGCGTAGGGGTTGGAGGTGGGGAGCTGTTTTTT. Amino acid sequence: CASSVGVGGGELFF. The full variable domain, rest sourced from reference TRBV9 and TRBJ2-2, is DSGVTQTPKHLITATGQRVTLRCSPRSGDLSVYWYQQSLDQGLQFLIQYYNGEERAKGNILERFSAQQFPDLHSELNLSSLELGDSALYFCASSVGVGGGELFFGEGSRLTVL.

The chain combines TRBV9 with TRBJ1-1; D is unresolved. V was trimmed by 0 bases and J by 1 base, leaving 7 bases between them. Germline lookup yields CDR1 SGDLS and CDR2 YYNGEE. The CDR3 loop spans 14 amino acids. The DNA for the CDR3 is TGTGCCAGCAGCGTAGATCCGAGGAACACTGAAGCTTTCTTT. It translates to CASSVDPRNTEAFF.

The J gene is TRBJ1-5, the V gene TRBV7-2; D unresolved. Germline V gene sequence: CDR1 SGHTA, CDR2 FQGNSA. The CDR3 runs 13 residues. Between the trimmed V and J ends, which lost 3 bases and 6 bases, there was a span of 9 bases. The CDR3 DNA is TGTGCCAGCAGCTTTGAATCCAGTCAGCCCCAGCATTTT. It translates to CASSFESSQPQHF.

The chain is built from TRBV5-4 and TRBJ1-1; 8 bases agree with TRBD1. The CDR3 runs 15 residues. CDR1 and CDR2 (germline): SGHNT, YYREEE (reference sequence). J lost 0 bases, V lost 4 bases, and 5 bases had no gene match. The CDR3 sequence: CASSQKTGVNTEAFF. The DNA of the CDR3 is TGTGCCAGCAGCCAAAAGACAGGGGTGAACACTGAAGCTTTCTTT.

The genes are TRBV7-8 and TRBJ2-7; D is unclear. Deletions cut 5 bases from V and 7 bases from J, with 9 bases between. The CDR3 runs to 11 residues. Germline V gives CDR1 SGHVS, CDR2 FQNEAQ. This CDR3 reads CASSPEREQYF. The CDR3 bases are TGTGCCAGCAGCCCGGAGAGGGAGCAGTACTTC.

In this sample, this clone turned up once. The gene calls are TRBV7-2 and TRBJ2-3; TRBD1 matches 8 bases. The V and J ends lost 2 bases and 8 bases, in that order; junction bases with no gene match: 18. In germline, CDR1 is SGHTA, CDR2 FQGNSA. This CDR3 comprises 18 residues. The CDR3 DNA follows: TGTGCCAGCAGCTTAAACGGCGGCAGGGGGCTGGAGATCGGTACGCAGTATTTT. It codes for CASSLNGGRGLEIGTQYF.